These 8 T cell receptor beta chains came from one sample sequenced in a study of cytomegalovirus exposure and HLA in healthy donors (dated by TCRdb to 2017 to 2019). The method was the immunoSEQ multiplex PCR assay. For the multiplex PCR, a mixture combining 60 forward primers for TCR Vbeta segments and 13 reverse primers for TCR Jbeta segments was used. Sourced from immuneACCESS, this table was stored by TCRdb with only in-frame sequences that have V and J called. A share of the clones is absent; for the studies checked, an unresolved V gene accounts for under half, and the remainder has no known explanation. This sample gives about 120,000 clones in total; over 70% of them show up just once. In total, the top ten clones hold 1.5% to 2% of the sample. Sequenced material: PBMCs. These receptors all stem from a woman aged 18-29 years in good health and CMV-seronegative.

This rearrangement joins TRBV30 to TRBJ1-5, with D perhaps matching TRBD1 (5 bases). The germline CDR1 and CDR2 sequences are GTSNPN and SVGIG (reference sequence). V was pared by 3 bases and J by 3 bases, with 9 bases between. CDR3 length: 13 amino acids. CDR3 DNA sequence: TGTGCCTGGAGCCAGGGAAACAATCAGCCCCAGCATTTT. This encodes CAWSQGNNQPQHF.

This clone is a singleton in its sample. The chain uses TRBV14 and TRBJ2-7; TRBD2 might be the D (5 bases). Germline V gene data show CDR1 as SGHDN and CDR2 as FVKESK. This CDR3 region has 13 residues. V dropped 2 bases and J dropped 5 bases, with 10 bases sitting between them. The CDR3 is CASSQRGGDEQYF. CDR3 sequence (DNA): TGTGCCAGCAGCCAACGTGGAGGTGACGAGCAGTACTTC.

The CDR3 is CASSPRENSNQPQHF. The CDR3 DNA sequence: TGTGCCAGCAGCCCGAGGGAGAATAGCAATCAGCCCCAGCATTTT. The chain is built from TRBV7-8 and TRBJ1-5; no reliable D call. V was trimmed by 5 bases and J by 0 bases, leaving 11 bases between them. The CDR3 is 15 residues long. Germline V CDR1 and CDR2: SGHVS, FQNEAQ.

As concerns this clone: Other DNA sequences in this sample translate to the same CDR3. The chain joins TRBV19 to TRBJ2-1; 12 positions agree with TRBD2. The ends lost 4 bases at V and 4 bases at J; junction bases unmatched: 2. The CDR3 extends over 15 amino acids. Germline V gives CDR1 LNHDA, CDR2 SQIVND (reference sequence). CDR3 sequence: CASSTLAGGYNEQFF. CDR3 nucleotide sequence: TGTGCCAGTAGTACCCTAGCGGGGGGGTACAATGAGCAGTTCTTC.

This clone has more than one count but fewer than ten. CDR3 coding DNA: TGTGCCAGCAGCTACAGTCCCCAGAACACTGAAGCTTTCTTT. It yields the protein CASSYSPQNTEAFF. The V call is TRBV11-2, the J call TRBJ1-1, with no clear D. The CDR3 length is 14 residues. Trimming pared 4 bases from V and 1 base from J, leaving 10 bases between. Germline assignment: CDR1 SGHAT and CDR2 FQNNGV.

The genes are TRBV5-1 and TRBJ1-2; TRBD1 might be the D (6 bases). This CDR3 comprises 14 residues. Trimming cost V 3 bases and J 7 bases, with 16 bases left between them. CDR1 is SGHRS and CDR2 is YFSETQ in the germline V gene. The CDR3 DNA follows: TGCGCCAGCAGCTCAGGGGCGGTGGATGCTGGCTACACCTTC. It yields the protein CASSSGAVDAGYTF. The complete variable domain, with remaining parts taken from reference TRBV5-1 and TRBJ1-2, reads KAGVTQTPRYLIKTRGQQVTLSCSPISGHRSVSWYQQTPGQGLQFLFEYFSETQRNKGNFPGRFSGRQFSNSRSEMNVSTLELGDSALYLCASSSGAVDAGYTFGSGTRLTVV.

The V and J genes are TRBV7-9 and TRBJ2-5; the match to TRBD1 covers 7 bases. V was pared by 10 bases and J by 1 base, with 12 bases of the junction left unmatched. The CDR3 covers 15 residues. CDR1 and CDR2 from the germline V gene are SEHNR and FQNEAQ (reference sequence). The CDR3 DNA follows: TGTGCCACCGCCCGGGGACAGCAATTCCAAGAGACCCAGTACTTC. Translated: CATARGQQFQETQYF.

This chain's CDR3 is CASSPQVAGWPYEQYF. In DNA, the CDR3 is TGTGCCAGCAGCCCCCAGGTGGCGGGATGGCCCTACGAGCAGTACTTC. The chain couples TRBV7-9 to TRBJ2-7; D is possibly TRBD2 (6 bases). Trimming cost V 5 bases and J 2 bases, with 19 bases left between them. CDR1 is SEHNR, CDR2 FQNEAQ, per germline (reference sequence). The CDR3 is made up of 16 amino acids.